The clone carrying this T cell receptor beta chain was observed at least ten times. MiXCR was run by TCRdb on the 5' RACE reads, yielding one entry per CDR3 protein. The table has around 33,000 distinct CDR3 sequences, approximately 4.2% seen once. The sample belongs to a study of early T cells in non-severe SARS-CoV-2 infection. This CDR3 spans 15 amino acids. Losses at the gene ends were 2 bases for V and 5 bases for J; bases not matched to a gene: 7. Per germline, CDR1 MNHNS and CDR2 SASEGT. Sequenced sample: whole blood. This chain uses TRBV6-1 with TRBJ2-7, with 9 bases matching TRBD2. This TCR was recovered from an adult who was a healthcare worker with PCR-confirmed SARS-CoV-2 infection or an uninfected control (not recorded which). In nucleotides, the CDR3 is TGTGCCAGCAGTGAATCGCTAGCGGGGATCAACGAGCAGTACTTC. Its translation is CASSESLAGINEQYF.